Following are 29 T cell receptor beta chains from one sample sequenced in a study of blood T cell repertoires in COVID-19. Generated by immunoSEQ multiplex PCR, the TCRdb table keeps only in-frame clones and is missing some. The sample includes tens of thousands of clones, roughly 78% of them seen just once. The sample consisted of peripheral blood. The receptors stem from a man aged 55 to 70 with acute or convalescent COVID-19.

This clone was observed at least ten times. The chain employs TRBV19 and TRBJ1-2; D might be TRBD1 (5 bases). The CDR3 is 13 residues long. Per the germline V gene, CDR1 is LNHDA and CDR2 is SQIVND (reference sequence). Trimming stripped 7 bases from V and 6 bases from J, with 15 bases between. CDR3 loop: CASTAGRWNGYTF. DNA for the CDR3: TGTGCCAGTACCGCAGGGAGGTGGAATGGCTACACCTTC.

The chain uses TRBV5-1 and TRBJ2-7; 9 bases fit TRBD2. Trimming removed 0 bases from V and 7 bases from J; junction bases left unmatched: 11. CDR3 length: 16 amino acids. Germline V gene sequence: CDR1 SGHRS, CDR2 YFSETQ. CDR3 region: CASSLEPASGNREQYF. CDR3 nucleotide sequence: TGCGCCAGCAGCTTGGAGCCGGCTAGCGGGAACCGGGAGCAGTACTTC.

The chain links TRBV11-3 to TRBJ1-1, with D unresolved. Trimming removed 3 bases at V and 0 bases at J, with 8 bases between. Germline CDR1 and CDR2: SGHNT and YENEEA. This CDR3 is built from 14 residues. As DNA, the CDR3 is TGTGCCAGCAGCTTCGGAGGAATGAACACTGAAGCTTTCTTT. Translating gives CASSFGGMNTEAFF.

The J gene is TRBJ2-7, the V gene TRBV25-1; 9 bases are a match to TRBD1. Trimming cost V 7 bases and J 6 bases; bases outside gene matches: 10. The CDR3 runs 14 residues. CDR1 and CDR2 from the germline V gene are MGHDK and SYGVNS. The CDR3, as DNA: TGTGCCAGCACGTTCGGGACAGGGATGACCGAGCAGTACTTC. This codes for CASTFGTGMTEQYF.

This sequence joins TRBV4-2 and TRBJ2-1, with 8 positions matching TRBD2. The V gene end was trimmed by 0 bases and the J gene end by 0 bases; junction bases not matched to a gene: 4. Germline V gene lookup returns CDR1 LGHNA and CDR2 YNFKEQ. The CDR3 covers 17 residues. DNA of the CDR3: TGTGCCAGCAGCCAAGATGCGGGGACTAGCTCCTACAATGAGCAGTTCTTC. Its translation is CASSQDAGTSSYNEQFF.

This chain uses TRBV3-1 (or the pseudogene TRBV3-2) with TRBJ2-5; possibly TRBD2 for D (5 bases). Germline values: CDR1 LGHDT, CDR2 YNNKEL (reference sequence). Between the trimmed V and J ends, which lost 0 bases and 7 bases, there was a span of 12 bases. The CDR3 length is 14 residues. In DNA, the CDR3 is TGTGCCAGCAGCCAAGATCTTCTGGACTCGACCCAGTACTTC. It specifies CASSQDLLDSTQYF.

The chain is built from TRBV7-9 and TRBJ2-5; D gene unclear. The V gene's germline CDR1 is SEHNR and CDR2 FQNEAQ (reference sequence). This CDR3 comprises 14 residues. Trimming took 5 bases from V and 1 from J, leaving 11 bases between them. CDR3 bases: TGTGCCAGCAGCCTTGGCCCAGTCCAAGAGACCCAGTACTTC. Translation gives CASSLGPVQETQYF.

This chain links TRBV28 with TRBJ2-7, with TRBD1 matching 10 bases. Losses at the gene ends were 2 bases for V and 5 bases for J; bases not matched to a gene: 9. There are 16 residues in the CDR3. Per the germline V gene, CDR1 is MDHEN and CDR2 is SYDVKM. The CDR3 DNA follows: TGTGCCAGCAGTTTAAGGTTGGGACAGGGGCTTCACGAGCAGTACTTC. It is translated as CASSLRLGQGLHEQYF.

The chain is built from TRBV6-2 or TRBV6-3 and TRBJ1-2; a possible D gene is TRBD1 (6 bases). The V gene's germline CDR1 is MNHEY and CDR2 SVGEGT. CDR3 length equals 13 residues. V was trimmed by 6 bases and J by 4 bases, leaving 12 bases between them. CDR3 in DNA: TGTGCCAGCAGCCGGGGGGGCCCCTATGGCTACACCTTC. It specifies CASSRGGPYGYTF.

The chain couples TRBV5-4 to TRBJ1-6, with D perhaps matching TRBD1 (6 bases). V was shortened by 4 bases and J by 2 bases, with 10 bases between the two germline ends. This CDR3 is built from 15 residues. Per the germline V gene, CDR1 is SGHNT and CDR2 is YYREEE (reference sequence). CDR3 nucleotides: TGTGCCAGCAGCCAAGGACAGACCTATAATTCACCCCTCCACTTT. Translation gives CASSQGQTYNSPLHF.

The chain has TRBV7-9 and TRBJ2-7, with 7 bases lining up with TRBD1. The germline V gene has CDR1 SEHNR and CDR2 FQNEAQ (reference sequence). The CDR3 has 17 residues. J gave up 1 base and V 1 base, and 10 bases lay outside the gene matches. The CDR3 region has the DNA TGTGCCAGCAGCTTAGTAGGTTTCAGGGGGAAATCCTACGAGCAGTACTTC. It is translated as CASSLVGFRGKSYEQYF.

J is TRBJ2-7 and V is TRBV29-1, with D unresolved. The CDR3 extends over 13 amino acids. V lost 5 bases, J lost 2 bases, and 13 bases lay in between. The germline V gene encodes CDR1 SQVTM and CDR2 ANQGSEA. As DNA, the CDR3 is TGCAGCGTTAGAGGAACGCTTACCTACGAGCAGTACTTC. It is translated as CSVRGTLTYEQYF.

This chain links TRBV6-1 with TRBJ2-3, with 8 bases identical to TRBD1. CDR3 length equals 17 residues. The ends lost 1 base at V and 1 base at J; junction bases unmatched: 7. Germline assignment: CDR1 MNHNS and CDR2 SASEGT. The CDR3 sequence: CASSEGVGQGGTDTQYF. The CDR3 nucleotides read TGTGCCAGCAGTGAAGGAGTAGGACAGGGAGGCACAGATACGCAGTATTTT.

The V and J genes are TRBV18 and TRBJ2-5; 9 nucleotides line up with TRBD2. V lost 2 bases and J lost 5; bases outside the gene matches: 6. CDR3 length: 15 amino acids. Germline values: CDR1 KGHSH, CDR2 LQKENI. The CDR3 bases are TGTGCCAGCTCACCAGTAGCGGGAGAGGTGGAGACCCAGTACTTC. This codes for CASSPVAGEVETQYF.

The CDR3 loop is CASSFLSGMSGRAFEQFF. DNA of the CDR3: TGTGCCAGCAGCTTCTTAAGCGGGATGAGCGGGAGGGCCTTTGAGCAGTTCTTC. The genes are TRBV7-9 and TRBJ2-1, with 10 positions matching TRBD2. Germline CDR1 SEHNR, CDR2 FQNEAQ (reference sequence). The CDR3 runs to 18 residues. J gave up 9 bases and V 3 bases, and 17 bases lay outside the gene matches. The variable domain in full, with the rest retrieved from reference TRBV7-9 and TRBJ2-1, is DTGVSQNPRHKITKRGQNVTFRCDPISEHNRLYWYRQTLGQGPEFLTYFQNEAQLEKSRLLSDRFSAERPKGSFSTLEIQRTEQGDSAMYLCASSFLSGMSGRAFEQFFGPGTRLTVL.

This chain joins TRBV3-1 (or the pseudogene TRBV3-2) and TRBJ2-7; the match to TRBD1 covers 7 bases. The CDR3 length is 14 residues. From germline, CDR1 is LGHDT and CDR2 YNNKEL (reference sequence). The V segment lost 4 bases and the J segment 8 bases; nucleotides outside the gene matches: 11. CDR3 sequence: CASSPDTGQRQQYF. CDR3 coding DNA: TGTGCCAGCAGCCCAGACACGGGACAGCGACAGCAGTACTTC.

CDR3 sequence: CASSSGPGLTYEQYF. The CDR3 coding sequence is TGCGCCAGCAGCAGCGGGCCGGGTTTAACCTACGAGCAGTACTTC. J is TRBJ2-7 and V is TRBV4-1; weak D call: TRBD2 (6 bases). The V gene's germline CDR1 is MGHRA and CDR2 YSYEKL. V was trimmed by 5 bases and J by 2 bases, leaving 16 bases between them. The CDR3 has 15 amino acids.

The gene calls are TRBV27 and TRBJ2-2, with TRBD2 identical over 13 bases. Germline assignment: CDR1 MNHEY and CDR2 SMNVEV (reference sequence). The CDR3 sequence is 17 residues long. J lost 4 bases, V lost 6 bases, and 8 bases had no gene match. This CDR3 is CASSPSGLAGFTGELFF. The CDR3 DNA follows: TGTGCCAGCAGCCCGTCGGGACTAGCGGGATTCACCGGGGAGCTGTTTTTT.

V gene TRBV4-1 combines with J gene TRBJ2-3; 8 bases line up with TRBD2. This CDR3 is 16 amino acids long. Germline trimming cut 0 bases from V and 1 base from J; bases unmatched to any gene: 3. Looked up from germline, CDR1 is MGHRA and CDR2 is YSYEKL. CDR3 DNA: TGCGCCAGCAGCCAAGACCAAGCGGGAGGCACAGATACGCAGTATTTT. The encoded protein is CASSQDQAGGTDTQYF.

The chain uses TRBV6-5 and TRBJ1-2; D is undetermined. The germline V gene encodes CDR1 MNHEY and CDR2 SVGAGI. Deletions cut 0 bases from V and 3 bases from J, with 5 bases between. The CDR3 runs to 13 residues. The CDR3 nucleotides read TGTGCCAGCAGTTACTCGACATACTATGGCTACACCTTC. It yields the protein CASSYSTYYGYTF.

This chain links TRBV28 with TRBJ2-3, with a weak D call TRBD1 (6 bases). The CDR3 loop spans 16 amino acids. From germline, CDR1 is MDHEN and CDR2 SYDVKM. V shed 6 bases and J shed 5 bases, with 21 bases lying between them. This chain's CDR3 is CASSPELQGGEDTQYF. The CDR3 DNA reads TGTGCCAGCAGCCCGGAATTACAGGGCGGAGAAGATACGCAGTATTTT.

This clone showed up just a few times. The chain has TRBV6-5 and TRBJ1-5, with D maybe TRBD1 (6 bases). From germline, CDR1 is MNHEY and CDR2 SVGAGI. V lost 5 bases and J 2 bases, leaving 13 bases between the germline ends. This CDR3 region has 15 residues. The CDR3 loop is CASSKGQGGNQPQHF. CDR3 in DNA: TGTGCCAGCAGTAAGGGACAAGGGGGCAATCAGCCCCAGCATTTT.

The chain recombines TRBV7-9 with TRBJ2-2; TRBD2 might be the D (6 bases). The CDR3 extends over 14 amino acids. CDR1 is SEHNR, CDR2 FQNEAQ, per germline (reference sequence). V dropped 0 bases and J dropped 6 bases, with 8 bases sitting between them. Here the CDR3 DNA reads TGTGCCAGCAGCTTAGCCGGGGGAGCCGGGGAGCTGTTTTTT. Amino acid sequence: CASSLAGGAGELFF.

The chain carries TRBV20-1 and TRBJ2-7; the match to TRBD2 covers 11 bases. Germline CDR1 is DFQATT and CDR2 is SNEGSKA (reference sequence). This CDR3 comprises 15 residues. The junction had 4 bases not matched to a gene; V was cut back by 3 bases and J by 0 bases. The CDR3 DNA sequence: TGCAGTGCTAGTCCCCTAGCGGGGGGCTCCTACGAGCAGTACTTC. This gives the protein CSASPLAGGSYEQYF.

This chain links TRBV11-3 with TRBJ2-2, with 9 bases aligning to TRBD1. This CDR3 has 20 amino acids. The V segment lost 5 bases and the J segment 2 bases; nucleotides outside the gene matches: 18. Looked up from germline, CDR1 is SGHNT and CDR2 is YENEEA. CDR3 bases: TGTGCCAGCAGCCCAAAGGACAGGGGATCAATTAGGTCCAACACCGGGGAGCTGTTTTTT. Residues: CASSPKDRGSIRSNTGELFF.

This chain joins TRBV5-4 and TRBJ2-7; perhaps TRBD1 as D (6 bases). Trimming took off 4 bases at V and 3 bases at J, with 11 bases between the two ends. In germline, CDR1 is SGHNT, CDR2 YYREEE (reference sequence). The CDR3 contains 13 residues. The CDR3 loop reads CASSLQGIYEQYF. In nucleotides, the CDR3 is TGTGCCAGCAGCCTACAGGGTATCTACGAGCAGTACTTC.

The gene calls are TRBV7-6 and TRBJ2-1, with TRBD2 identical over 7 bases. V was clipped by 1 base and J by 8 bases; unmatched bases: 17. The CDR3 has 18 residues. Germline V gene data show CDR1 as SGHVS and CDR2 as FNYEAQ. DNA for the CDR3: TGTGCCAGCAGCTTAGTCTCAGGGATTGGAGCGGGGTTTTATGAGCAGTTCTTC. It codes for CASSLVSGIGAGFYEQFF. Full variable domain (rest looked up from reference TRBV7-6 and TRBJ2-1): GAGVSQSPRYKVTKRGQDVALRCDPISGHVSLYWYRQALGQGPEFLTYFNYEAQQDKSGLPNDRFSAERPEGSISTLTIQRTEQRDSAMYRCASSLVSGIGAGFYEQFFGPGTRLTVL.

This chain connects TRBV13 to TRBJ1-3, with 8 positions matching TRBD1. The V and J ends lost 5 bases and 0 bases, in that order; junction bases with no gene match: 3. This CDR3 has 15 amino acids. The germline CDR1 and CDR2 sequences are PRHDT and FYEKMQ (reference sequence). CDR3 in amino acids: CASSPGTGSGNTIYF. The CDR3, as DNA: TGTGCCAGCAGCCCAGGGACAGGCTCTGGAAACACCATATATTTT.

V is TRBV6-6 and J is TRBJ2-1; possible D gene TRBD2, 5 bases. Trimming took 2 bases from V and 8 from J, leaving 7 bases between them. This CDR3 has 12 residues. Looked up from germline, CDR1 is MNHNY and CDR2 is SVGAGI (reference sequence). CDR3 amino acids: CASSYIGDEQFF. CDR3 bases: TGTGCCAGCAGTTACATCGGGGATGAGCAGTTCTTC.